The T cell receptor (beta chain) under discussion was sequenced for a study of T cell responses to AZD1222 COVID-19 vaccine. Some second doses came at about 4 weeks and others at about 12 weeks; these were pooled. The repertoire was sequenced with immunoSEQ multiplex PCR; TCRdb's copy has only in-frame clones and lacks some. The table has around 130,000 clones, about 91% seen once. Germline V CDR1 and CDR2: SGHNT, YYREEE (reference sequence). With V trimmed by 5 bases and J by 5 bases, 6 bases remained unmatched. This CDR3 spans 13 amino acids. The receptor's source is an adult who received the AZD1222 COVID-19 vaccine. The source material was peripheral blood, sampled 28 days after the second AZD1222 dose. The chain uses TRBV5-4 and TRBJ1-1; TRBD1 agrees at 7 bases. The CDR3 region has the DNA TGTGCCAGCAGTCCCAGGGGGGTTACTGAAGCTTTCTTT. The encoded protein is CASSPRGVTEAFF. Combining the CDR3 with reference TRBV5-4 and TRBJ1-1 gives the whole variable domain ETGVTQSPTHLIKTRGQQVTLRCSSQSGHNTVSWYQQALGQGPQFIFQYYREEENGRGNFPPRFSGLQFPNYSSELNVNALELDDSALYLCASSPRGVTEAFFGQGTRLTVV.